Sequencing of this T cell receptor (beta chain) was carried out in a study of T cells in localized non-small cell lung cancer. Findings and limits, study-wide: There was an association of higher blood T cell density with longer overall survival. Paired adjacent lung recovered a median approximately 57 of the top 100 tumor clones. Among the tissues sampled, uninvolved adjacent lung had the highest T cell clonality, above tumor.

The CDR3 totals 14 residues. V lost 0 bases, J lost 4 bases, and 8 bases lay in between. Per the germline V gene, CDR1 is KGHSH and CDR2 is LQKENI. On this clone itself: Its antigen is currently unknown.

The assay was immunoSEQ multiplex PCR, and TCRdb's table has in-frame clones only and misses some. This table has roughly 1,800 clones, approximately 32% appearing once. The receptor was derived from a female donor older than 55 with stage I squamous cell lung carcinoma. The gene calls are TRBV18 and TRBJ2-3; D is uncertain. The material was lung tumor tissue, obtained before any cancer treatment. The CDR3 DNA follows: TGTGCCAGCTCACCACCGGACGGCCCAGATACGCAGTATTTT. Translated: CASSPPDGPDTQYF.